These 23 T cell receptor beta chains came from one sample sequenced in a study of cytomegalovirus exposure and HLA in healthy donors. The PCR ran on 60 Vbeta and 13 Jbeta primers. Repertoires were generated with immunoSEQ multiplex PCR, while TCRdb's copy carries only in-frame clones and drops some. Altogether roughly 120,000 clones are present, 81% being singletons, with the ten largest covering 2% to 2.5%. The sequencing input was PBMCs. The receptor set was obtained from a woman between 35 and 50 years old in good health and CMV-seronegative.

The chain employs TRBV28 and TRBJ2-7; D not resolved. Germline V lookup: CDR1 MDHEN, CDR2 SYDVKM. This CDR3 region has 13 residues. The V and J ends lost 6 bases and 6 bases respectively, with 15 bases between them. The CDR3 is CASSRPSPGEQYF. The CDR3, as DNA: TGTGCCAGCAGCCGCCCCTCGCCGGGCGAGCAGTACTTC.

The chain carries TRBV7-8 and TRBJ2-1; 8 nucleotides line up with TRBD1. Germline assignment: CDR1 SGHVS and CDR2 FQNEAQ. This CDR3 is built from 12 residues. Unmatched junction bases numbered 5, after V lost 9 bases and J lost 7 bases. Written as DNA, the CDR3 is TGTGCCAGTCAGGGGGCTAAGAATGAGCAGTTCTTC. As protein: CASQGAKNEQFF. Supplemented by reference TRBV7-8 and TRBJ2-1, the full variable domain reads GAGVSQSPRYKVAKRGQDVALRCDPISGHVSLFWYQQALGQGPEFLTYFQNEAQLDKSGLPSDRFFAERPEGSVSTLKIQRTQQEDSAVYLCASQGAKNEQFFGPGTRLTVL.

This clone was seen once. The chain employs TRBV7-9 and TRBJ2-1; D not certain. From germline, CDR1 is SEHNR and CDR2 FQNEAQ (reference sequence). There are 17 residues in the CDR3. Trimming took 0 bases from V and 6 from J, leaving 18 bases between them. The CDR3 region has the DNA TGTGCCAGCAGCTTAGCTAAGGCTTCAGGCTATTTCAATGAGCAGTTCTTC. As protein: CASSLAKASGYFNEQFF.

The chain employs TRBV7-9 and TRBJ1-2; 7 bases match TRBD1. The J segment lost 4 bases and the V segment lost 5 bases, leaving 4 bases of the junction unmatched. Germline V lookup: CDR1 SEHNR, CDR2 FQNEAQ (reference sequence). CDR3 length: 13 amino acids. The CDR3 nucleotides read TGTGCCAGCAGCCTAAGGGACAGCTATGGCTACACCTTC. Its protein product is CASSLRDSYGYTF.

This chain's CDR3 is CASSLGGQGAYEQYF. CDR3 in DNA: TGTGCCAGCAGCTTAGGAGGACAGGGGGCTTATGAGCAGTACTTC. V is TRBV7-8 and J is TRBJ2-7, with 11 positions matching TRBD1. The CDR3 has 15 amino acids. The V and J ends lost 1 base and 7 bases, in that order; junction bases with no gene match: 6. The germline CDR1 and CDR2 sequences are SGHVS and FQNEAQ.

The genes are TRBV4-2 and TRBJ2-3; the D gene is possibly TRBD1 (5 bases). V gave up 2 bases and J gave up 0 bases, with 15 bases separating them. Germline V gene lookup returns CDR1 LGHNA and CDR2 YNFKEQ. The CDR3 has 17 residues. In DNA form, the CDR3 reads TGTGCCAGCAGCCAATCAGGGTCGGACGTGAGCACAGATACGCAGTATTTT. It specifies CASSQSGSDVSTDTQYF.

This clone is a singleton in its sample. The rearrangement joins TRBV2 to TRBJ1-2, with D maybe TRBD1 (5 bases). CDR3 length: 14 residues. CDR1 and CDR2 from the germline V gene are SNHLY and FYNNEI. Between the trimmed V and J ends, which lost 6 bases and 8 bases, there was a span of 19 bases. CDR3 bases: TGTGCCAGCAGAACCGGGACTGTCGCCGCCGGCTACACCTTC. This gives the protein CASRTGTVAAGYTF. The full variable domain, in which reference TRBV2 and TRBJ1-2 provide the parts outside the CDR3, is EPEVTQTPSHQVTQMGQEVILRCVPISNHLYFYWYRQILGQKVEFLVSFYNNEISEKSEIFDDQFSVERPDGSNFTLKIRSTKLEDSAMYFCASRTGTVAAGYTFGSGTRLTVV.

The chain combines TRBV5-6 with TRBJ2-7, with TRBD2 identical over 7 bases. There are 13 residues in the CDR3. Germline V gene data show CDR1 as SGHDT and CDR2 as YYEEEE. J lost 6 bases, V lost 0 bases, and 3 bases had no gene match. DNA of the CDR3: TGTGCCAGCAGCTTGGGCTCTAGCGGCGAGCAGTACTTC. Translating it yields CASSLGSSGEQYF.

V and J are TRBV6-1 and TRBJ2-7, with 11 nucleotides matching TRBD1. The germline V gene encodes CDR1 MNHNS and CDR2 SASEGT. With V trimmed by 5 bases and J by 6 bases, 9 bases remained unmatched. This CDR3 has 15 amino acids. CDR3 sequence (DNA): TGTGCCAGCAGTTCATTACCCGGGACAGGGGGCGAGCAGTACTTC. Encoded protein: CASSSLPGTGGEQYF.

The V gene is TRBV27, the J gene TRBJ2-7; 7 bases agree with TRBD1. With 5 bases clipped from V and 0 bases from J, the junction kept 7 bases outside the gene matches. Germline CDR1 reads MNHEY; CDR2 reads SMNVEV (reference sequence). This CDR3 is 15 amino acids long. In DNA, the CDR3 is TGTGCCAGCAGTAGATGGGACAGTCCCTCCTACGAGCAGTACTTC. Translation: CASSRWDSPSYEQYF.

The chain carries TRBV11-3 and TRBJ2-1, with 8 nucleotides matching TRBD2. The J segment lost 2 bases and the V segment lost 6 bases, leaving 6 bases of the junction unmatched. The CDR3 runs to 15 residues. Germline V gene lookup returns CDR1 SGHNT and CDR2 YENEEA. CDR3 residues: CASSPSGSAYNEQFF. Written as DNA, the CDR3 is TGTGCCAGCAGTCCGAGCGGGAGTGCCTACAATGAGCAGTTCTTC. The entire variable domain, with the rest obtained from reference TRBV11-3 and TRBJ2-1, is as follows: EAGVVQSPRYKIIEKKQPVAFWCNPISGHNTLYWYLQNLGQGPELLIRYENEEAVDDSQLPKDRFSAERLKGVDSTLKIQPAELGDSAVYLCASSPSGSAYNEQFFGPGTRLTVL.

This clone was detected once. The chain recombines TRBV6-5 with TRBJ1-2, with a weak D call TRBD1 (6 bases). Germline loops: CDR1 MNHEY, CDR2 SVGAGI. V lost 4 bases, J lost 0 bases, and 12 bases lay in between. The CDR3 extends over 15 amino acids. This CDR3 is CASSWGQTSNYGYTF. CDR3 DNA sequence: TGTGCCAGCAGTTGGGGGCAAACCTCTAACTATGGCTACACCTTC.

This clone was counted a single time. This sequence joins TRBV28 and TRBJ2-3; 7 bases agree with TRBD2. Germline V gene lookup returns CDR1 MDHEN and CDR2 SYDVKM. The junction had 8 bases not matched to a gene; V was cut back by 4 bases and J by 4 bases. The CDR3 runs 15 residues. For the CDR3, the DNA is TGTGCCAGCAGTTCTCGCGGGGAGGGGTCAGATACGCAGTATTTT. Amino acid sequence: CASSSRGEGSDTQYF.

The chain is built from TRBV28 and TRBJ1-1; 11 bases line up with TRBD1. The V gene end was trimmed by 4 bases and the J gene end by 4 bases; junction bases not matched to a gene: 8. Germline V lookup: CDR1 MDHEN, CDR2 SYDVKM. The CDR3 has 16 residues. The CDR3 DNA reads as TGTGCCAGCAGTTACCCGACCGGGACAGGGGGCACTGAAGCTTTCTTT. As protein: CASSYPTGTGGTEAFF.

In DNA, the CDR3 is TGTGCCAGCAGCGCCAACAGGGATAAGGTAGACACCATATATTTT. Its protein product is CASSANRDKVDTIYF. The rearrangement links TRBV7-9 to TRBJ1-3, with D possibly matching TRBD1 (6 bases). There are 15 residues in the CDR3. Trimming left V 5 bases short and J 8 bases short, with 19 bases between. Germline V gives CDR1 SEHNR, CDR2 FQNEAQ (reference sequence).

The V gene is TRBV11-2, the J gene TRBJ1-2; 8 bases agree with TRBD1. Trimming at V came to 5 bases and at J to 6 bases, leaving 11 bases not matched to a gene. The CDR3 length is 15 residues. The germline gives CDR1 SGHAT, CDR2 FQNNGV. CDR3 residues: CASSPTGGKKDGYTF. In DNA form, the CDR3 reads TGTGCCAGCAGCCCCACAGGGGGTAAAAAAGATGGCTACACCTTC.

This chain joins TRBV5-1 and TRBJ1-1; D uncertain. Between the trimmed V and J ends, which lost 4 bases and 11 bases, there was a span of 15 bases. The CDR3 is 12 amino acids. The germline gives CDR1 SGHRS, CDR2 YFSETQ. CDR3 protein: CASSDTKGRAFF. The DNA of the CDR3 is TGCGCCAGCAGCGATACTAAAGGGAGGGCTTTCTTT.

A word on this clone: Other nucleotide sequences from this sample produce the same CDR3. The V and J genes are TRBV2 and TRBJ1-5; no clear D gene. The germline V gene has CDR1 SNHLY and CDR2 FYNNEI. Trimming removed 8 bases from V and 0 bases from J, with 11 bases in between. CDR3 length: 14 residues. The CDR3 sequence: CASDIYNSNQPQHF. The CDR3 DNA sequence: TGTGCCAGCGACATCTACAATAGCAATCAGCCCCAGCATTTT.

This chain uses TRBV11-2 with TRBJ2-6; 8 nucleotides match TRBD2. CDR1 is SGHAT and CDR2 is FQNNGV in the germline V gene. The V and J ends lost 3 bases and 4 bases, in that order; junction bases with no gene match: 11. The CDR3 is 18 amino acids. The CDR3 nucleotides read TGTGCCAGCAGCTTTTCGGGGGGGCGATCTACGGGGGCCAACGTCCTGACTTTC. Translating gives CASSFSGGRSTGANVLTF.

This clone occurred a few times. The chain combines TRBV19 with TRBJ1-2; D is uncertain. The CDR3 runs to 13 residues. CDR1 is LNHDA and CDR2 is SQIVND in the germline V gene (reference sequence). V lost 8 bases and J lost 7, with 17 bases in between. This chain's CDR3 is CASLGKMGRGYTF. CDR3 sequence (DNA): TGTGCCAGTTTGGGTAAGATGGGCCGTGGCTACACCTTC.

A few counts support this clone. CDR3 sequence: CASSLFGTGSPNYGYTF. CDR3 bases: TGTGCCAGCAGTTTATTCGGGACAGGGTCTCCTAACTATGGCTACACCTTC. J is TRBJ1-2 and V is TRBV27; 9 bases agree with TRBD1. This CDR3 region has 17 residues. The V gene end was trimmed by 1 base and the J gene end by 0 bases; junction bases not matched to a gene: 6. The germline V gene encodes CDR1 MNHEY and CDR2 SMNVEV (reference sequence).

The V and J genes are TRBV11-2 and TRBJ1-2; perhaps TRBD1 as D (6 bases). Trimming left V 6 bases short and J 4 bases short, with 15 bases between. This CDR3 comprises 14 residues. Germline V CDR1 and CDR2: SGHAT, FQNNGV. The chain's CDR3 is CASRRTGIGYGYTF. As DNA, the CDR3 is TGTGCCAGCAGACGAACAGGGATTGGCTATGGCTACACCTTC.

There are a few counts of this clone. One junction end disagrees with the germline gene, perhaps due to a read error. The chain joins TRBV6-5 to TRBJ1-1; TRBD1 might be the D (6 bases). Germline V gene sequence: CDR1 MNHEY, CDR2 SVGAGI. The CDR3 contains 11 residues. Here the CDR3 reads CASRTTADSYF. The DNA of the CDR3 is TGTGCCAGCAGAACCACGGCGGACAGCTACTTT.